The 20 T cell receptor beta chains in this list originate from one sample, sequenced in a study of shared clonotypes between healthy human individuals. The table came from immunoSEQ multiplex PCR; TCRdb's copy has only in-frame clones and leaves some out. The table lists 2 million to 2.5 million clones, approximately 94% of them singletons. CD45RO-negative, CCR7-selected cells formed the naive CD8 fraction, which excluded terminally differentiated effector memory CD45RA+ cells. Sequenced material: naive CD8+ T cells from PBMCs. Receptor source: a young man in good health. Some clones in this sample may be carry-over from other donors' samples.

The chain has TRBV7-9 and TRBJ2-7; no reliable D call. The ends were cut back, 4 bases at V and 3 bases at J, with 10 bases in the middle. CDR3 length equals 13 residues. The germline V gene has CDR1 SEHNR and CDR2 FQNEAQ (reference sequence). The CDR3 region is CASSSLENYEQYF. CDR3 DNA sequence: TGTGCCAGCAGCTCCCTGGAGAACTACGAGCAGTACTTC.

The rearrangement joins TRBV6-5 to TRBJ2-3; 10 nucleotides align to TRBD1. Trimming took 2 bases from V and 4 from J; bases not matched to a gene: 3. CDR3 length: 15 residues. Germline CDR1 is MNHEY and CDR2 is SVGAGI. CDR3 nucleotide sequence: TGTGCCAGCAGTTACCTGGACAGGGGGGCAGATACGCAGTATTTT. Its translation is CASSYLDRGADTQYF.

This chain uses TRBV9 with TRBJ1-2; tentatively, D is TRBD1 (5 bases). Trimming took 0 bases from V and 8 from J, leaving 20 bases between them. The CDR3 consists of 16 residues. Germline V gene data show CDR1 as SGDLS and CDR2 as YYNGEE. In DNA, the CDR3 is TGTGCCAGCAGCGTAGCTCGGCGACAGACCGTAGAAGGCTACACCTTC. It specifies CASSVARRQTVEGYTF.

The chain links TRBV2 to TRBJ2-1; 9 positions match TRBD2. The CDR3 runs 15 residues. The V segment lost 5 bases and the J segment 6 bases; nucleotides outside the gene matches: 8. Per germline, CDR1 SNHLY and CDR2 FYNNEI. CDR3 sequence reads: CASSPLAGGGNEQFF. CDR3 coding DNA: TGTGCCAGCAGTCCACTAGCGGGCGGGGGCAATGAGCAGTTCTTC.

This clone was recorded only once. CDR3 residues: CASSRPGTYEQYF. In nucleotides, the CDR3 is TGTGCCAGCAGCCGTCCAGGCACCTACGAGCAGTACTTC. The rearrangement joins TRBV14 to TRBJ2-7; D uncertain. Germline values: CDR1 SGHDN, CDR2 FVKESK. V was trimmed by 4 bases and J by 2 bases, leaving 9 bases between them. This CDR3 is 13 amino acids long.

CDR3 protein: CASRLVNEQFF. The CDR3 region has the DNA TGTGCCAGCCGACTAGTTAATGAGCAGTTCTTC. The J gene is TRBJ2-1, the V gene TRBV6-5; tentative D call: TRBD2 (6 bases). This CDR3 contains 11 residues. Germline-derived CDR1 and CDR2 are MNHEY and SVGAGI. V lost 8 bases, J lost 7 bases, and 9 bases lay in between.

The chain's CDR3 is CASSHTTGGYYEQYF. The CDR3 DNA reads as TGTGCCAGCAGCCACACAACAGGGGGCTACTACGAGCAGTACTTC. This chain links TRBV27 with TRBJ2-7; 9 positions match TRBD1. Germline CDR1 MNHEY, CDR2 SMNVEV (reference sequence). Losses at the gene ends were 6 bases for V and 3 bases for J; bases not matched to a gene: 9. This CDR3 has 15 amino acids.

The rearrangement uses TRBV7-9 and TRBJ2-1; unclear D gene. In germline, CDR1 is SEHNR, CDR2 FQNEAQ (reference sequence). This CDR3 has 12 residues. Trimming stripped 4 bases from V and 6 bases from J, with 7 bases between. Here the CDR3 reads CASSYQRNEQFF. Here the CDR3 DNA reads TGTGCCAGCAGCTACCAGCGCAATGAGCAGTTCTTC.

This clone was detected once. V is TRBV4-1 and J is TRBJ2-4; D ambiguous. Germline V lookup: CDR1 MGHRA, CDR2 YSYEKL. The CDR3 runs to 15 residues. V lost 2 bases to trimming and J lost 0 bases, with 8 bases between them. The CDR3 is CASSQLRLAKNIQYF. The CDR3, as DNA: TGCGCCAGCAGCCAATTGCGGTTAGCCAAAAACATTCAGTACTTC.

This sequence joins TRBV9 and TRBJ2-1, with TRBD2 matching 9 bases. With V trimmed by 0 bases and J by 7 bases, 17 bases remained unmatched. The germline gives CDR1 SGDLS, CDR2 YYNGEE. The CDR3 totals 19 residues. The CDR3 region is CASSVATSGPPQARNEQFF. In DNA, the CDR3 is TGTGCCAGCAGCGTAGCGACTAGCGGACCACCCCAAGCGAGGAATGAGCAGTTCTTC.

This chain joins TRBV6-1 and TRBJ2-3; TRBD2 matches 7 bases. There are 13 residues in the CDR3. Losses at the gene ends were 6 bases for V and 9 bases for J; bases not matched to a gene: 9. The germline gives CDR1 MNHNS, CDR2 SASEGT. CDR3 bases: TGTGCCAGCAGCACCTGGGGGGGATCGACGCAGTATTTT. It translates to CASSTWGGSTQYF.

The chain has TRBV5-1 and TRBJ2-7, with D possibly matching TRBD2 (6 bases). The germline V gene encodes CDR1 SGHRS and CDR2 YFSETQ. V gave up 4 bases and J gave up 7 bases, with 15 bases separating them. CDR3 length: 13 residues. For the CDR3, the DNA is TGCGCCAGCAGCCCCGGGACTTCCTTGGAGCAGTACTTC. It encodes CASSPGTSLEQYF.

The J gene is TRBJ2-3, the V gene TRBV28; TRBD1 might be the D (6 bases). Per germline, CDR1 MDHEN and CDR2 SYDVKM. This CDR3 comprises 15 residues. V lost 7 bases and J lost 2, with 16 bases in between. CDR3 in amino acids: CASTSTGDITDTQYF. For the CDR3, the DNA is TGTGCCAGCACCTCGACAGGCGATATCACAGATACGCAGTATTTT.

The V call is TRBV28, the J call TRBJ2-7, with D perhaps matching TRBD2 (6 bases). Trimming took 2 bases from V and 0 from J, leaving 11 bases between them. Per the germline V gene, CDR1 is MDHEN and CDR2 is SYDVKM. CDR3 length equals 15 residues. The CDR3 reads CASSLIRESSYEQYF. Written as DNA, the CDR3 is TGTGCCAGCAGTTTAATTCGGGAGAGCTCCTACGAGCAGTACTTC.

The chain links TRBV14 to TRBJ2-7, with D perhaps being TRBD1 or TRBD2 (5 bases each). Trimming shortened V by 4 bases and J by 7 bases, and 23 bases separated the two germline ends. The CDR3 has 16 residues. Per germline, CDR1 SGHDN and CDR2 FVKESK. DNA of the CDR3: TGTGCCAGCAGCCGGGTGGGACGGCCCTCAGGAAGGGAGCAGTACTTC. It specifies CASSRVGRPSGREQYF.

V and J are TRBV6-5 and TRBJ2-7; D is uncertain. The CDR3 sequence is 14 residues long. Per germline, CDR1 MNHEY and CDR2 SVGAGI. With 3 bases removed from V and 3 bases from J, the gap between germline ends came to 12 bases. CDR3 in DNA: TGTGCCAGCAGTTATCGCGGCAGACTCTACGAGCAGTACTTC. Its translation is CASSYRGRLYEQYF.

This clone appeared once. This sequence joins TRBV27 and TRBJ1-2, with TRBD1 identical over 11 bases. The trim removed 3 bases at V and 7 bases at J, leaving 10 bases unmatched. CDR1 and CDR2 (germline): MNHEY, SMNVEV (reference sequence). This CDR3 is 16 amino acids long. CDR3 sequence reads: CASSFWTGGQFGGYTF. CDR3 in DNA: TGTGCCAGCAGTTTTTGGACAGGGGGCCAGTTTGGTGGCTACACCTTC.

The J gene is TRBJ2-3, the V gene TRBV27, with D possibly matching TRBD2 (6 bases). The V gene's germline CDR1 is MNHEY and CDR2 SMNVEV (reference sequence). Trimming cost V 7 bases and J 2 bases, with 16 bases left between them. The CDR3 spans 15 residues. The CDR3 here is CASNIDGDFTDTQYF. DNA of the CDR3: TGTGCCAGCAACATCGACGGGGACTTCACAGATACGCAGTATTTT.

V and J are TRBV4-3 and TRBJ1-1; possible D gene TRBD1, 5 bases. Germline CDR1 is LGHNA and CDR2 is YSLEER. Trimming took 0 bases from V and 6 from J, leaving 11 bases between them. This CDR3 is built from 14 residues. CDR3 amino acids: CASSQDSREAEAFF. The CDR3 bases are TGCGCCAGCAGCCAAGATTCCAGGGAAGCTGAAGCTTTCTTT.

This clone was counted a few times. This chain joins TRBV10-3 and TRBJ1-2; 7 bases agree with TRBD1. The CDR3 runs to 15 residues. Germline-derived CDR1 and CDR2 are ENHRY and SYGVKD. V gave up 2 bases and J gave up 4 bases; unmatched junction bases: 7. The CDR3 nucleotides are TGTGCCATCAGTGAGGAGCTACAGGGGTTCTATGGCTACACCTTC. Translated: CAISEELQGFYGYTF.